This T cell receptor beta chain is drawn from a study of blood T cell repertoires in COVID-19. At the level of the study: Samples taken during acute and convalescent COVID-19 were collected in the United States, Italy and Spain. PBMCs, B-cell-depleted T cells, or T cells provided the cDNA or gDNA that made up the material.

CDR1 and CDR2 (germline): MDHEN, SYDVKM. The CDR3 consists of 15 residues. V was cut by 3 bases and J by 4 bases, with 14 bases left in between. Original processing notes: For nucleated cells, counts were estimated from reference gene primer amplification. Libraries were prepared by immunoSEQ multiplex PCR; TCRdb keeps only in-frame clonotypes and omits some of them. V and J calls and clone size are as listed in that table; D and trimming were resolved from the DNA. The table shows over 50,000 clones, with 88% occurring only once. This TCR came from a human donor in a cohort sampled during active COVID-19. V and J are TRBV28 and TRBJ2-3; D is uncertain. Input material: peripheral blood. The CDR3 DNA reads TGTGCCAGCAGTTTCGCGAGCCCCAGGTCAGATACGCAGTATTTT. It translates to CASSFASPRSDTQYF.